A selection of T cell receptor beta chains follows, all from one sample in a study of blood T cell repertoires in COVID-19. TCRdb keeps only in-frame clones here, not all; method: immunoSEQ multiplex PCR. In the table there are about 83,000 clones, about 90% of which are singletons. Sequenced sample: peripheral blood. The receptors were sampled from a woman aged 45-59 years with active or convalescent COVID-19. The CDR3 runs from the conserved cysteine through the conserved F or W. A D gene is named only where the DNA matches it firmly. Size values are once, few and many counts, or a class for expanded clones, and some rows have none.

CDR3 protein	CDR3 DNA	clone size	D gene	J gene	V gene
CASRRTDQPQHF	TGTGCCAGCAGGCGGACAGATCAGCCCCAGCATTTT	.	.	TRBJ1-5	TRBV2
CASSYVGRNTEAFF	TGTGCCAGCAGTTACGTGGGCAGGAACACTGAAGCTTTCTTT	.	.	TRBJ1-1	TRBV6-5
CASSLGRQGQVPRNEKLFF	TGTGCCAGCAGCTTAGGCAGACAGGGGCAGGTTCCTAGGAATGAAAAACTGTTTTTT	.	TRBD1	TRBJ1-4	TRBV5-6
CASSPDSRAYGYTF	TGTGCCAGTAGCCCGGACAGCCGCGCATATGGCTACACCTTC	.	.	TRBJ1-2	TRBV19
CASSVQGRGNTEAFF	TGCGCCAGCAGCGTACAGGGTCGTGGGAACACTGAAGCTTTCTTT	.	.	TRBJ1-1	TRBV5-1
CASSYRGKEAFF	TGTGCCAGCAGCTACAGGGGGAAAGAAGCTTTCTTT	.	TRBD1	TRBJ1-1	TRBV11-1
CASSLGLAGGQETQYF	TGTGCCAGCAGCTTGGGACTAGCGGGGGGCCAAGAGACCCAGTACTTC	.	TRBD2	TRBJ2-5	TRBV7-6
CASSLEARTAKTQYF	TGCGCCAGCAGCTTAGAGGCCAGGACAGCGAAGACCCAGTACTTC	.	.	TRBJ2-5	TRBV5-1
CASSQEIEETQYF	TGCGCCAGCAGCCAAGAGATAGAAGAGACCCAGTACTTC	.	.	TRBJ2-5	TRBV4-3
CASSSDGQAYNEQFF	TGTGCCAGCAGCTCAGATGGACAGGCTTACAATGAGCAGTTCTTC	.	TRBD1	TRBJ2-1	TRBV7-2
CASSQGLYTEAFF	TGCGCCAGCAGCCAAGGTCTCTACACTGAAGCTTTCTTT	few	.	TRBJ1-1	TRBV4-1
CASSPRTGTGDTEAFF	TGTGCCAGCAGTCCGCGAACCGGGACAGGGGACACTGAAGCTTTCTTT	.	TRBD1	TRBJ1-1	TRBV27